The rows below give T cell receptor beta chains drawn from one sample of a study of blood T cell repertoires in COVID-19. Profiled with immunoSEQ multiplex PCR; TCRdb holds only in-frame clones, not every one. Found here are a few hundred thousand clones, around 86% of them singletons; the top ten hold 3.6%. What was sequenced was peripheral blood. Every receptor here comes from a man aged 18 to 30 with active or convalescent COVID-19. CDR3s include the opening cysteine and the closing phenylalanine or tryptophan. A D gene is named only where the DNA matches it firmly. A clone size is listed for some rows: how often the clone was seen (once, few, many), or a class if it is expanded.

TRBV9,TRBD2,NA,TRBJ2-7,TGTGCCAGCAGCGTAGAGGCTAGCGGGATATACGAGCAGTACTTC,CASSVEASGIYEQYF
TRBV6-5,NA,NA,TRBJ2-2,TGTGCCAGCAGGTCCCGCGGGGCGAACACCGGGGAGCTGTTTTTT,CASRSRGANTGELFF
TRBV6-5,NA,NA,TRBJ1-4,TGTGCCAGCAGTTTTGGCAGGGGTAGGGAAAAACTGTTTTTT,CASSFGRGREKLFF
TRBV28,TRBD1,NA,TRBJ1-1,TGTGCCAGCAGTGGGGGACAGGGGAACACTGAAGCTTTCTTT,CASSGGQGNTEAFF
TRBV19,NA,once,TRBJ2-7,TGTGCCAGTAGTATCCCCGGGGTACGGCCCTACGAGCAGTACTTC,CASSIPGVRPYEQYF
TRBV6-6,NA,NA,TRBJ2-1,TGTGCCAGCAGTTCGGACAGCTCCTACAATGAGCAGTTCTTC,CASSSDSSYNEQFF
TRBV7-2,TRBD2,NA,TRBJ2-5,TGTGCCAGCAGCTTAGGCGGGAGCCAAGAGACCCAGTACTTC,CASSLGGSQETQYF
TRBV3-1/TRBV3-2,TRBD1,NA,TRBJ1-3,TGTGCCAGCAGCCCGGGACAGTACGTCGAAAACACCATATATTTT,CASSPGQYVENTIYF
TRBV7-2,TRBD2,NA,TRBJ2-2,TGTGCCAGCAGCTCCTGGGTGGTAGCGGGAGGGTCGGGCACCGGGGAGCTGTTTTTT,CASSSWVVAGGSGTGELFF
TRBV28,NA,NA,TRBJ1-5,TGTGCCAGCAGTTCCCTAGGGCGGGGCGGCTTCAATCAGCCCCAGCATTTT,CASSSLGRGGFNQPQHF
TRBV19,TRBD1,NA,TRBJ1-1,TGTGCCAGTTCCCTGACAGGGGGCACTGAAGCTTTCTTT,CASSLTGGTEAFF
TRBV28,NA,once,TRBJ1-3,TGTGCCAGCAGTGCTCGGGACACCATATATTTT,CASSARDTIYF
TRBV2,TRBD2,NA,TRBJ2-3,TGTGCCAGCAGGTTATGGGCGGGAGTCCCTTTCTCTAGCACAGATACGCAGTATTTT,CASRLWAGVPFSSTDTQYF
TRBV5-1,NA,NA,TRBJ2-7,TGCGCCAGCAGCCTCGGACAGGGACTATGGACCTACGAGCAGTACTTC,CASSLGQGLWTYEQYF
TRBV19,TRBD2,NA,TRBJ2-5,TGTGCCAGTAGTATACGGGGGGGGAGCCAAGAGACCCAGTACTTC,CASSIRGGSQETQYF
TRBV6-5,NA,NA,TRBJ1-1,TGTGCCAGCAGTTACTCTGGGGGGGCTGGCACTGAAGCTTTCTTT,CASSYSGGAGTEAFF
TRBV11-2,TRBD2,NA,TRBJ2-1,TGTGCCAGCAGCTTAGCTTCCACTAGCGGGGGGAGTAATGAGCAGTTCTTC,CASSLASTSGGSNEQFF
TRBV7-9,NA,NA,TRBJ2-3,TGTGCCAGCAGCTTAGTTCAAAGCACAGATACGCAGTATTTT,CASSLVQSTDTQYF
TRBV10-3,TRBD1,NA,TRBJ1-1,TGTGCCATCAGGGACAGGGGACACACTGAAGCTTTCTTT,CAIRDRGHTEAFF
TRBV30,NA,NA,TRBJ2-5,TGTGCCTGGAGTACAGGGATTGGGACCCAGTACTTC,CAWSTGIGTQYF
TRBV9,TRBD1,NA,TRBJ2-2,TGTGCCAGCAGCCCGAACCGGGACAGAGAGACCGGGGAGCTGTTTTTT,CASSPNRDRETGELFF
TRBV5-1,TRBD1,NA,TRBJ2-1,TGCGCCAGCAGACCGGGACAGCGCTACAATGAGCAGTTCTTC,CASRPGQRYNEQFF
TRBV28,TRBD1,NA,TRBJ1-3,TGTGCCAGCAGTCTGGGACAGGTGGCCTCTGGAAACACCATATATTTT,CASSLGQVASGNTIYF
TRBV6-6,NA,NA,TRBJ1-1,TGTGCCAGCAGTAACCGACAGAACACTGAAGCTTTCTTT,CASSNRQNTEAFF
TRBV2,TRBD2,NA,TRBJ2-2,TGTGCCAGCGGGGGTGCTAGCGGGAGGGCCAGGGGCACCGGGGAGCTGTTTTTT,CASGGASGRARGTGELFF
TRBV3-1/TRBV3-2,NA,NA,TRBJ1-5,TGTGCCAGCAGCCCGAATCCCAGTGGGAGTCAGCCCCAGCATTTT,CASSPNPSGSQPQHF
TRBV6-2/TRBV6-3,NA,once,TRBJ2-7,TGTGCCAGCAGTTACGAGGTTTATGACGAGCAGTACTTC,CASSYEVYDEQYF
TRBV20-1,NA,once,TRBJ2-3,TGCAGTGCTTACAGGGTAGATACGCAGTATTTT,CSAYRVDTQYF
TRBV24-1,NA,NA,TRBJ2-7,TGTGCCACCAGTGTTGATGAGGGGAGGGAGCAGTACTTC,CATSVDEGREQYF
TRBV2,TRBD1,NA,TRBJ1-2,TGTGCCAGCAGCGAACAGGGGTTGGGCGGCTACACCTTC,CASSEQGLGGYTF
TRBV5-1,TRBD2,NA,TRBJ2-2,TGCGCCAGCAGCGGGACTAGCGGGAGCACCGGGGAGCTGTTTTTT,CASSGTSGSTGELFF
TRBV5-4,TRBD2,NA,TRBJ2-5,TGTGCCAGCAGCTTGCCTAGCGGGAACCAAGAGACCCAGTACTTC,CASSLPSGNQETQYF
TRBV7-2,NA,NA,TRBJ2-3,TGTGCCAGCAGCCACCAGCGGTCAGATGGGGATACGCAGTATTTT,CASSHQRSDGDTQYF